This T cell receptor beta chain was identified in a study of graft-versus-host responses after intestinal transplantation. Whole-study findings and limits: Researchers found GvH clones in recipient marrow, and some showed up first in ileum or blood. HvG clone declines early post-transplant were associated with peak circulating GvH levels.

Points on this clone: Its antigen is currently unknown.

Profiled with immunoSEQ multiplex PCR; TCRdb holds only in-frame clones, not every one. The top ten hold over 0.2% of the sample, which has about 36,000 clones, approximately 95% seen once. Sequences were derived from unstimulated CD4+ T cells sorted from spleen or lymph node cells, sampled before transplant. This TCR came from a human donor who was the organ donor for an intestinal transplant.

The CDR3 nucleotides read TGCGCCAGCAGCTCAGGATTAGCTGCGGAGACCCAGTACTTC. Amino acid sequence: CASSSGLAAETQYF. The chain uses TRBV5-1 and TRBJ2-5, with no clear D. V dropped 3 bases and J dropped 5 bases, with 14 bases sitting between them. CDR3 length: 14 amino acids. From germline, CDR1 is SGHRS and CDR2 YFSETQ.